This T cell receptor beta chain was obtained from a study of OX40 agonist ivuxolimab in advanced cancers. In regard to this clone: At one end, the junction sequence differs from germline, possibly due to a read error. Other DNA sequences of this sample code for an identical CDR3.

Method: immunoSEQ multiplex PCR; TCRdb's copy keeps in-frame clones and lacks some. The sample shows tens of thousands of clones, 85% to 90% of them seen only once. The V gene's germline CDR1 is LGHNA and CDR2 YNFKEQ. The CDR3 has 16 residues. The chain uses TRBV4-2 and TRBJ2-3, with 10 bases matching TRBD2. Material: CD4+ or CD8+ T cells sorted from blood, obtained in a trial of the OX40 agonist ivuxolimab. This receptor was identified in an adult with an advanced solid tumor such as melanoma, head and neck, liver or kidney cancer. The CDR3 spells CASSQGSGGGTDTQYF. The CDR3 DNA sequence: TGTGCCAGCAGTCAAGGAAGCGGGGGGGGCACAGATACGCAGTATTTT.